This paragraph reports one T cell receptor beta chain. The data stem from a study of blood T cell repertoires in COVID-19. Study-wide context: The United States, Italy and Spain were the sources of the acute and convalescent COVID-19 samples.

Method: immunoSEQ multiplex PCR; TCRdb's copy keeps in-frame clones and lacks some. The sample lists about 260,000 clones, just under 90% seen once, with about 4% in the top ten. Germline V lookup: CDR1 MNHEY, CDR2 SMNVEV (reference sequence). CDR3 length: 15 residues. Trimming took 4 bases from V and 1 from J; bases not matched to a gene: 3. Input material: PBMCs or T cells enriched from blood (not recorded which). The origin of this receptor is a woman aged 30 to 39 with acute COVID-19. This chain uses TRBV27 with TRBJ1-3; 8 bases map to TRBD1. The CDR3 loop reads CASSYRQGSGNTIYF. In DNA form, the CDR3 reads TGTGCCAGCAGTTACCGACAGGGGTCTGGAAACACCATATATTTT.